This T cell receptor (beta chain) was obtained from a study of blood T cell repertoires in COVID-19. Study at large: T cells, B-cell-depleted T cells, or PBMCs supplied cDNA or gDNA.

Original analysis: Amplification from reference gene primers served as the basis for estimated nucleated cell counts. Profiling relied on immunoSEQ multiplex PCR, and the TCRdb table lists in-frame clones only, not all of them. For V, J and clone size, that table is used; D and trimming come from the DNA. There are 83,000 or so clones in the sample; about 77% occur only once, and 8.5% to 10% lies in the top ten. V was clipped by 2 bases and J by 0 bases, with 19 bases between them. Germline V gene data show CDR1 as GTSNPN and CDR2 as SVGIG (reference sequence). The CDR3 runs to 18 residues. The sequence was obtained from a woman of 80 years or more with acute or convalescent COVID-19. The sequenced material came from peripheral blood. This chain joins TRBV30 and TRBJ1-4; maybe TRBD1 (5 bases). This CDR3 reads CAWSYRARGFATNEKLFF. In nucleotides, the CDR3 is TGTGCCTGGAGTTATCGGGCCCGGGGGTTTGCAACTAATGAAAAACTGTTTTTT.